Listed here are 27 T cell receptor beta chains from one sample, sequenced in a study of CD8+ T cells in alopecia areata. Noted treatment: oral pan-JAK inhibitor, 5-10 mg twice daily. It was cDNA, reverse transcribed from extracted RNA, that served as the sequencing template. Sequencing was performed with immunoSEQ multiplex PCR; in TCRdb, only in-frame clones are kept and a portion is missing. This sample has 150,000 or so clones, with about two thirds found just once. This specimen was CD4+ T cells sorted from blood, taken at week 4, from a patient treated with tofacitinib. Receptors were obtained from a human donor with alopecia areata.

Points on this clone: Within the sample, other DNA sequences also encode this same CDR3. The CDR3 DNA reads TGTGCCAGCAGCGCGAGGGGGGAGACCCAGTACTTC. It translates to CASSARGETQYF. V and J are TRBV9 and TRBJ2-5, with D perhaps TRBD1 (6 bases). This CDR3 is built from 12 residues. Germline V CDR1 and CDR2: SGDLS, YYNGEE. Trimming removed 3 bases from V and 5 bases from J, with 8 bases in between.

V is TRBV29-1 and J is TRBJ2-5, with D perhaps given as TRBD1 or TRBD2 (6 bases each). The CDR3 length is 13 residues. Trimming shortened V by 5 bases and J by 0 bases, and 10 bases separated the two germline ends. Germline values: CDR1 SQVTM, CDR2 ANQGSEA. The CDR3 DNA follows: TGCAGCGTTAGGAGGGGGGACCAAGAGACCCAGTACTTC. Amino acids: CSVRRGDQETQYF.

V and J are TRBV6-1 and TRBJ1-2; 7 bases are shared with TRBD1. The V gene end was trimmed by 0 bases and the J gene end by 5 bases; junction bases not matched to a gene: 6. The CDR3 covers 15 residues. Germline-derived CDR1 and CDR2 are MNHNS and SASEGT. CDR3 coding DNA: TGTGCCAGCAGTGAAGCAGACAGGGTAGGGTATGGCTACACCTTC. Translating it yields CASSEADRVGYGYTF.

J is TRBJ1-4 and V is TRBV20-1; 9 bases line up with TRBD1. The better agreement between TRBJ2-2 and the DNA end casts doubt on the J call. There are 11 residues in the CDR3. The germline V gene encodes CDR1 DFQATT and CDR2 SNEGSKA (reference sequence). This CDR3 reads CSAGTGGELFF. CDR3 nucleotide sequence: TGCAGTGCTGGGACAGGGGGGGAGCTGTTTTTT.

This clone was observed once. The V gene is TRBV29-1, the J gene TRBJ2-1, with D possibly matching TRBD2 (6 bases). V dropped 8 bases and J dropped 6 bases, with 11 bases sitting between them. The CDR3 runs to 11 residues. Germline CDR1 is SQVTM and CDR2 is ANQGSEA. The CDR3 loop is CSLGGVNEQFF. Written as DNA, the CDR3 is TGCAGCCTGGGGGGTGTCAATGAGCAGTTCTTC.

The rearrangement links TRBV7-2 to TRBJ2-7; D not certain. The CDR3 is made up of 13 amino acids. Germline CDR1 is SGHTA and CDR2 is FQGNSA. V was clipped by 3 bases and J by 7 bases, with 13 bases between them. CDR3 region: CASSFQKDREQYF. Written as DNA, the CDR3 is TGTGCCAGCAGCTTCCAGAAGGACCGGGAGCAGTACTTC.

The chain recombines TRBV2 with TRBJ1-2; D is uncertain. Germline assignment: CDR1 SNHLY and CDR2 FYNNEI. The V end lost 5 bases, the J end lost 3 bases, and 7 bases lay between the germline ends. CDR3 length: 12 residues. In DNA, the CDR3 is TGTGCCAGCAGTTACGAGGACTATGGCTACACCTTC. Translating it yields CASSYEDYGYTF.

CDR3 nucleotide sequence: TGTGCCAGCAGCCAAGGTGACAGGGCCAATGAAAAACTGTTTTTT. The encoded protein is CASSQGDRANEKLFF. The V gene is TRBV14, the J gene TRBJ1-4, with 7 nucleotides matching TRBD1. Per the germline V gene, CDR1 is SGHDN and CDR2 is FVKESK. The CDR3 runs 15 residues. V lost 1 base, J lost 5 bases, and 4 bases stayed unmatched.

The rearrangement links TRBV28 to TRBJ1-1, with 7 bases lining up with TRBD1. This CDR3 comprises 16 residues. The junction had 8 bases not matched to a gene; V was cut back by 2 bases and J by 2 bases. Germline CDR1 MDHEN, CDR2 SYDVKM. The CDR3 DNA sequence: TGTGCCAGCAGTTTACCCCGGACAGGAGGAAACACTGAAGCTTTCTTT. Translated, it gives CASSLPRTGGNTEAFF. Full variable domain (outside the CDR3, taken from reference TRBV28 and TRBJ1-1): DVKVTQSSRYLVKRTGEKVFLECVQDMDHENMFWYRQDPGLGLRLIYFSYDVKMKEKGDIPEGYSVSREKKERFSLILESASTNQTSMYLCASSLPRTGGNTEAFFGQGTRLTVV.

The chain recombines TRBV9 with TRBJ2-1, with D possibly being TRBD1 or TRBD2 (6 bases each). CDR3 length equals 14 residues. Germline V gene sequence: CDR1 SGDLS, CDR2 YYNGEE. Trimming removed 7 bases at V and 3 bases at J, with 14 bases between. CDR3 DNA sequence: TGTGCCAGCGGGGCGAGGGGGGACTACAATGAGCAGTTCTTC. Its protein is CASGARGDYNEQFF.

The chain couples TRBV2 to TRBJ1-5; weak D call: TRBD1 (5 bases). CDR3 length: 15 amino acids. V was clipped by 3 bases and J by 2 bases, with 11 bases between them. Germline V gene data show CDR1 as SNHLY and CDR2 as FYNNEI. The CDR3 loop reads CASSDGGVGNQPQHF. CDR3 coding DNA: TGTGCCAGCAGTGATGGGGGTGTCGGCAATCAGCCCCAGCATTTT.

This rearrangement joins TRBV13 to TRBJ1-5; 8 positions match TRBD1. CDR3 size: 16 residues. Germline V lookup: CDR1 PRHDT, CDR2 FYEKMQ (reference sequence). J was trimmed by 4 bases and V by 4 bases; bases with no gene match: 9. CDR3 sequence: CASSCRGPPYNQPQHF. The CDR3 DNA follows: TGTGCCAGCAGCTGCAGGGGGCCCCCATATAATCAGCCCCAGCATTTT.

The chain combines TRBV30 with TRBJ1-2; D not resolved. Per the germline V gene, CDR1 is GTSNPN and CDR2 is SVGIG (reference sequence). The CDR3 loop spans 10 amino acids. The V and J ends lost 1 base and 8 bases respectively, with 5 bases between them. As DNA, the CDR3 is TGTGCCTGGAGTGACGCGGGCTACACCTTC. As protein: CAWSDAGYTF.

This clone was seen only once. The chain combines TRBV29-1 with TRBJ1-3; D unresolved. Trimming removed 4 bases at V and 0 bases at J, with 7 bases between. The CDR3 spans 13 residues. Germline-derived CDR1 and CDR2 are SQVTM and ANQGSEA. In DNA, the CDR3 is TGCAGCGTTGCGGATACCTCTGGAAACACCATATATTTT. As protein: CSVADTSGNTIYF.

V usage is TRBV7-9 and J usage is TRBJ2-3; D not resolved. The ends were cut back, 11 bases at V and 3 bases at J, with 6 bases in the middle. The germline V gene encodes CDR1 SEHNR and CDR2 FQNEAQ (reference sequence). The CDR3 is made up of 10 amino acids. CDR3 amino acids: CAEKTDTQYF. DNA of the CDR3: TGTGCCGAAAAGACAGATACGCAGTATTTT.

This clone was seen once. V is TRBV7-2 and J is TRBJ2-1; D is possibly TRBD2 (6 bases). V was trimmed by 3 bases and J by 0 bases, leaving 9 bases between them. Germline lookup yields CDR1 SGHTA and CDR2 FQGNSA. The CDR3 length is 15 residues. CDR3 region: CASSLEGSSYNEQFF. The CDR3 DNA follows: TGTGCCAGCAGCTTGGAGGGGAGCTCCTACAATGAGCAGTTCTTC.

The CDR3 reads CASSLVRGGAFLSSYNEQFF. For the CDR3, the DNA is TGTGCCAGCAGTTTAGTGCGCGGGGGGGCCTTCTTGAGCTCCTACAATGAGCAGTTCTTC. The V and J genes are TRBV27 and TRBJ2-1, with 9 bases matching TRBD2. Germline lookup yields CDR1 MNHEY and CDR2 SMNVEV (reference sequence). V dropped 2 bases and J dropped 0; count of bases not matched to a gene: 14. The CDR3 extends over 20 amino acids.

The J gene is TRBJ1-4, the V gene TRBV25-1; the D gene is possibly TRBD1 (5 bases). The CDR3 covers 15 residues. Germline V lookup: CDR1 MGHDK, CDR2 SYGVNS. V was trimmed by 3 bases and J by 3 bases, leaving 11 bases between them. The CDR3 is CASSDRLGANEKLFF. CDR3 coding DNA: TGTGCCAGCAGTGATCGCCTGGGGGCTAATGAAAAACTGTTTTTT.

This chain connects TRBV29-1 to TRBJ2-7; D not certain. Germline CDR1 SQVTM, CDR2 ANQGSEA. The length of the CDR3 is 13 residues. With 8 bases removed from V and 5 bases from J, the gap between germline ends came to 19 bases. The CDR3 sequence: CSTLETALNEQYF. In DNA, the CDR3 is TGCAGCACCCTAGAAACGGCCCTGAACGAGCAGTACTTC.

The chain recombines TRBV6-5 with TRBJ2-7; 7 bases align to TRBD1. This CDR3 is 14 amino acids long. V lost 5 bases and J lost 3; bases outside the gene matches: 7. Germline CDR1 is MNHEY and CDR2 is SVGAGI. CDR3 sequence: CASSRGSGGYEQYF. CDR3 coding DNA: TGTGCCAGCAGTAGGGGCTCAGGGGGCTACGAGCAGTACTTC.

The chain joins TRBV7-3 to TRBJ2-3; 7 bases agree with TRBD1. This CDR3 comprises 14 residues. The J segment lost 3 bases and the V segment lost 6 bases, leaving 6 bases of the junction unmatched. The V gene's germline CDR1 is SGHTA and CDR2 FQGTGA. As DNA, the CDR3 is TGTGCCAGCAGTCGCGACAGGGCTACAGATACGCAGTATTTT. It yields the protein CASSRDRATDTQYF.

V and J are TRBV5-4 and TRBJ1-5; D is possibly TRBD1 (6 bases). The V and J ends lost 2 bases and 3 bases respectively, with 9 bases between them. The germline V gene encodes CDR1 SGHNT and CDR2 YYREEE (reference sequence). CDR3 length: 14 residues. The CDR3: CASSLQGNNQPQHF. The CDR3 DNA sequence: TGTGCCAGCAGCTTACAGGGTAACAATCAGCCCCAGCATTTT.

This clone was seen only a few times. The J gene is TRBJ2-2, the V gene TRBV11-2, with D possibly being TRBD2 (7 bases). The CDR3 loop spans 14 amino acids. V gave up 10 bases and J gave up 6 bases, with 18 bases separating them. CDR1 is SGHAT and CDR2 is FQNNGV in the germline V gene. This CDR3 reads CATIKGGAAGELFF. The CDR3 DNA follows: TGTGCCACCATTAAAGGGGGGGCCGCCGGGGAGCTGTTTTTT.

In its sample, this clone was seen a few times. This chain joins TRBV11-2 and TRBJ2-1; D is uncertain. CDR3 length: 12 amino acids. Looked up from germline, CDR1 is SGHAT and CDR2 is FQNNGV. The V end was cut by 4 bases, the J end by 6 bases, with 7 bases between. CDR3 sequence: CASSWPRNEQFF. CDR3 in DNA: TGTGCCAGCAGCTGGCCTCGCAATGAGCAGTTCTTC.

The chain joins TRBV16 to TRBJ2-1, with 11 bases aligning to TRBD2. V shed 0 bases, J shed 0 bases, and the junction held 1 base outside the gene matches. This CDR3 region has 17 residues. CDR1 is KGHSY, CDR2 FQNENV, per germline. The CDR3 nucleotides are TGTGCCAGCAGCCAATCTAGCGGGGGGGTCTCCTACAATGAGCAGTTCTTC. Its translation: CASSQSSGGVSYNEQFF.

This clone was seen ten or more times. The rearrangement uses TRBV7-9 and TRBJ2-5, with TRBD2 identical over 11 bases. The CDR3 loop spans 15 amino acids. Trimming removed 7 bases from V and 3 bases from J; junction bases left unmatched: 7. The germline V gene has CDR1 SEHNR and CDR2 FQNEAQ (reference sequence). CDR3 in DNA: TGTGCCAGCACGCGACCGGGACTAGCGGAAGAGACCCAGTACTTC. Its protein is CASTRPGLAEETQYF.

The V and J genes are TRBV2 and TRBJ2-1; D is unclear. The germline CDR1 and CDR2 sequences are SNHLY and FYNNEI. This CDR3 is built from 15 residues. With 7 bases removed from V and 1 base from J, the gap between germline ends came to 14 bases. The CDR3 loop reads CASMRRPTSYNEQFF. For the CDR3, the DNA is TGTGCCAGCATGCGGCGGCCCACATCCTACAATGAGCAGTTCTTC.